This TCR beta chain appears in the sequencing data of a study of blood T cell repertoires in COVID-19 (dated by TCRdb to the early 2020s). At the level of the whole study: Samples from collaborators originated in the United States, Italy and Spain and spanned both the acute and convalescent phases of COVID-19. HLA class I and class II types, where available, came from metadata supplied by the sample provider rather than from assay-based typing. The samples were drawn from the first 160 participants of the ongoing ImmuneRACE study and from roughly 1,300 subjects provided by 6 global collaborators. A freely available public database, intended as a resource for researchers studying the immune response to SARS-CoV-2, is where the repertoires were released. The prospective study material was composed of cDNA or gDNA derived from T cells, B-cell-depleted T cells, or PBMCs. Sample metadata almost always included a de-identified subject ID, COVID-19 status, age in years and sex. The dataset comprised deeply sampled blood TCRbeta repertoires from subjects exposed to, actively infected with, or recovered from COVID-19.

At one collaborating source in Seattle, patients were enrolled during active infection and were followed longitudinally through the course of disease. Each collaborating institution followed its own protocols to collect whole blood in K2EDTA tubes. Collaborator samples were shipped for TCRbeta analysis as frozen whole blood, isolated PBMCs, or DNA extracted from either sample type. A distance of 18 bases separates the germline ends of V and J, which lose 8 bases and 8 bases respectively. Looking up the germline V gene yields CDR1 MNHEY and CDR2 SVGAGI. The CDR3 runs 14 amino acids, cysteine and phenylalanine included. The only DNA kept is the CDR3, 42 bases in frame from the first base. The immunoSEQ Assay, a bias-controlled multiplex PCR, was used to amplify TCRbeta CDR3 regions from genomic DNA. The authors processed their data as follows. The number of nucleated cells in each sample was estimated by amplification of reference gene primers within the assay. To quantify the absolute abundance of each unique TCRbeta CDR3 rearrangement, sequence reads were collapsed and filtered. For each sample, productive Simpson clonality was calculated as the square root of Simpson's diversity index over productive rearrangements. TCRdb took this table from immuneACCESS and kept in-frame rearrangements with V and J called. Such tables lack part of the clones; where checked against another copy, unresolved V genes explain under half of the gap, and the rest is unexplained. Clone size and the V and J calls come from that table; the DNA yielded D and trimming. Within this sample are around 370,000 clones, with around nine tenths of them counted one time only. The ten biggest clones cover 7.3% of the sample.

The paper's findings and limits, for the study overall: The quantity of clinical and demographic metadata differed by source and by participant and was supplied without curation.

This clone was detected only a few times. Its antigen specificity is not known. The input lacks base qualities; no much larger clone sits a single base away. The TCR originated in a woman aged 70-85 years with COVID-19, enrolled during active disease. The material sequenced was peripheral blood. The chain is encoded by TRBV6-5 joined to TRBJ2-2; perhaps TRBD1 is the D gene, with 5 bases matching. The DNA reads TGTGCCAGCTCGGACATTGGTAGTTCTGGGGAGCTGTTTTTT. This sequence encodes CASSDIGSSGELFF.